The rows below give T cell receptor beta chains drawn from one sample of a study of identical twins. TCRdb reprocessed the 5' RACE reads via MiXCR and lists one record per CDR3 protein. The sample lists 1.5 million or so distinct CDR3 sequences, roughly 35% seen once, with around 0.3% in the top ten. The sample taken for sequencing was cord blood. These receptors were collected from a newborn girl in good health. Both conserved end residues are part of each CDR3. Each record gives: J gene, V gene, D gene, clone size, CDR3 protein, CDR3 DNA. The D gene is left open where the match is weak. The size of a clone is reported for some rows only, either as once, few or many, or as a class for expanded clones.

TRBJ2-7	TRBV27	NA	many	CASSLRGFGEQYF	TGTGCCAGCAGTTTAAGGGGTTTTGGCGAGCAGTACTTC
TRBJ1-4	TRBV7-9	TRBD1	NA	CASSSDGTANEKLFF	TGTGCCAGCAGCAGCGACGGGACAGCGAATGAAAAACTGTTTTTT
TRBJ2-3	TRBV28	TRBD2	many	CATLASGSTQYF	TGTGCCACCCTCGCTAGCGGGAGTACGCAGTATTTT
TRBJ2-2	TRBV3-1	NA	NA	CASSHQGPLNTGELFF	TGTGCCAGCAGCCACCAGGGCCCCCTGAACACCGGGGAGCTGTTTTTT
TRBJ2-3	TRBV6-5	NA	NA	CASSRRGFSTDTQSF	TGTGCCAGCAGTCGAAGGGGGTTCAGCACAGATACGCAGTCTTTT
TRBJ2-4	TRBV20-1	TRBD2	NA	CSARETSGTSIQYF	TGCAGTGCTAGAGAGACTAGCGGGACAAGCATTCAGTACTTC
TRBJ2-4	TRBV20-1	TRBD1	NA	CGAKTQGTNEQYF	TGCGGTGCTAAGACACAGGGGACGAATGAGCAGTACTTC
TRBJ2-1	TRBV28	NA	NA	CASSPRGLLYDEQFF	TGTGCCAGCAGTCCCCGCGGACTACTTTACGATGAGCAGTTCTTC
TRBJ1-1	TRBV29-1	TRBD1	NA	CSVEIPFTGAPDTEVFF	TGCAGCGTTGAAATACCCTTCACAGGGGCGCCGGACACTGAAGTTTTCTTT
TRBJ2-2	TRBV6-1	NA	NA	CASIERWGGELFF	TGTGCCAGCATTGAGAGGTGGGGCGGGGAGCTGTTTTTT
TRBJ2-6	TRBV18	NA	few	CASSPVGGSGANVLTF	TGTGCCAGCTCACCGGTCGGGGGCTCTGGGGCCAACGTCCTGACTTTC
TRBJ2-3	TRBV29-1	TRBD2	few	CSVAHEVGGDTQYF	TGCAGCGTTGCCCACGAAGTGGGGGGGGATACGCAGTATTTT
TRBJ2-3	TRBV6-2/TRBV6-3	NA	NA	CASSSLLAGGHTDTQYF	TGTGCCAGCAGTTCCCTACTAGCCGGCGGACACACAGATACGCAGTATTTT
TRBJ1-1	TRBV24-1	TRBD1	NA	CATSDRTGEAFF	TGTGCCACCAGTGACCGGACAGGGGAAGCTTTCTTT
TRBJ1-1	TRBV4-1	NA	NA	CASSQEPLRRGSANTEAFF	TGCGCCAGCAGCCAAGAGCCCCTCAGAAGGGGGTCGGCGAACACTGAAGCTTTCTTT
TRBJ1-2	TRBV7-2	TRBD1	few	CASSLSQDRAGYGYTF	TGTGCCAGCAGCTTATCCCAAGACAGGGCAGGCTATGGCTACACCTTC
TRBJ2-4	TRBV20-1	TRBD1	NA	CSAGETSTGLREQYF	TGCAGTGCTGGAGAGACCTCGACAGGGTTGAGGGAGCAGTACTTC
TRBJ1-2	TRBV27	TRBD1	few	CASSPTGTGIGYTF	TGTGCCAGCAGTCCCACCGGGACAGGGATTGGCTACACCTTC
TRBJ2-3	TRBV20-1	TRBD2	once	CSAGTSGGATQYF	TGCAGTGCTGGGACTAGCGGGGGGGCTACGCAGTATTTT
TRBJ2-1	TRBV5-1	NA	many	CASSPEGGSYNEQFF	TGTGCCAGCAGCCCAGAAGGGGGCTCCTACAATGAGCAGTTCTTC
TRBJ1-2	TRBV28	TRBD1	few	CASRQTGGHYGYTF	TGTGCCAGCAGGCAGACAGGGGGACACTATGGCTACACCTTC
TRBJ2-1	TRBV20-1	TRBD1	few	CSARDPRTGLPQSTMFEQFF	TGCAGTGCTAGAGATCCGCGGACAGGGCTACCTCAATCGACGATGTTTGAGCAGTTCTTC
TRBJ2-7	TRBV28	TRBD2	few	CASSLKSGLAYEQYF	TGTGCCAGCAGTCTTAAATCGGGACTAGCCTACGAGCAGTACTTC
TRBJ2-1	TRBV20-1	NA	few	CSARSDSWGGRGNEQFF	TGCAGTGCTAGAAGTGATTCGTGGGGGGGCAGGGGCAATGAGCAGTTCTTC
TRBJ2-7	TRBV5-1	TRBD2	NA	CASSPGLAGVWNEQYF	TGCGCCAGCAGCCCCGGACTAGCGGGAGTCTGGAATGAGCAGTACTTC